The clone carrying this TCR beta chain has just one count. Its antigen is not known. The CDR3 loop spans 14 amino acids. V was cut by 0 bases and J by 6 bases, with 10 bases left in between. Per germline, CDR1 SGHRS and CDR2 YFSETQ. This entry comes from a study of post-analysis software for immune sequencing data. Study details: Courses of disease covered relapsing-remitting, secondary progressive and progressive-relapsing multiple sclerosis. Whole-study findings and limits: Diversity measured as normalized Chao1 was significantly lower in multiple sclerosis patients than in controls. There were five TRBV segments more frequent in patients than controls, and TRBV5-6, TRBV5-1 and TRBV20-1 were among them.

Each TCR beta cDNA library carried unique molecular identifiers. MiXCR was run by TCRdb on the PCR reads, yielding one entry per CDR3 protein. The sample includes some 160,000 distinct CDR3 sequences, around 34% of them seen just once. This sequence was found in a girl between 5 and 17 years old with multiple sclerosis. The chain is built from TRBV5-1 and TRBJ2-1; weak D call: TRBD2 (5 bases). Specimen: blood, collected after autologous hematopoietic stem cell transplantation. The CDR3 region has the DNA TGCGCCAGCAGCTTGGAGCGGTTGCCCAATGAGCAGTTCTTC. It yields the protein CASSLERLPNEQFF.